These T cell receptor beta chains were read from a single sample in a study of identical twins. TCRdb analysed the 5' RACE reads with MiXCR anew, one entry per CDR3 protein. Of 450,000 or so distinct CDR3 sequences detected, 24% appear once; the ten largest clones hold 2.9%. The data also belong to a second study, concerning T cells expressing NK-cell markers.

Sequences were obtained from CD4+ T cells sorted from blood. These receptors were obtained from a woman younger than 35 in good health. CDR3s include the opening cysteine and the closing phenylalanine or tryptophan. D genes are given only for firm matches. Only some rows state a clone size, as once, few, many or a class for expanded clones.

clone size: few
D gene: -
J gene: TRBJ1-6
V gene: TRBV7-8
CDR3 protein: CASSPSGPNNSPLHF
CDR3 DNA: TGTGCCAGCAGCCCCTCAGGCCCGAATAATTCACCCCTCCACTTT

clone size: -
D gene: -
J gene: TRBJ2-3
V gene: TRBV20-1
CDR3 protein: CSARVRQTPGQYF
CDR3 DNA: TGCAGTGCTAGAGTCAGACAGACCCCGGGGCAGTATTTT

clone size: -
D gene: -
J gene: TRBJ2-7
V gene: TRBV7-2
CDR3 protein: CASSLAGVPYEQYF
CDR3 DNA: TGTGCCAGCAGCTTAGCGGGGGTACCATACGAGCAGTACTTC

clone size: -
D gene: -
J gene: TRBJ2-1
V gene: TRBV9
CDR3 protein: CASSIQLSSYNEQFF
CDR3 DNA: TGTGCCAGCAGCATACAGCTGAGCTCCTACAATGAGCAGTTCTTC

clone size: -
D gene: -
J gene: TRBJ2-1
V gene: TRBV24-1
CDR3 protein: CATSDLGANEQFF
CDR3 DNA: TGTGCCACCAGTGATTTGGGAGCCAATGAGCAGTTCTTC

clone size: few
D gene: -
J gene: TRBJ1-1
V gene: TRBV20-1
CDR3 protein: CSARDAGYTEAFF
CDR3 DNA: TGCAGTGCTAGAGATGCTGGGTACACTGAAGCTTTCTTT

clone size: few
D gene: TRBD1
J gene: TRBJ2-5
V gene: TRBV7-9
CDR3 protein: CASSRGQGADQYF
CDR3 DNA: TGTGCCAGCAGCCGGGGACAGGGGGCTGACCAGTACTTC

clone size: -
D gene: -
J gene: TRBJ2-5
V gene: TRBV20-1
CDR3 protein: CSARGISGETQYF
CDR3 DNA: TGCAGTGCTAGAGGAATCTCAGGGGAGACCCAGTACTTC

clone size: -
D gene: -
J gene: TRBJ2-1
V gene: TRBV10-3
CDR3 protein: CAISGSVQYNEQFF
CDR3 DNA: TGTGCCATCAGTGGGTCTGTACAATACAATGAGCAGTTCTTC

clone size: many
D gene: -
J gene: TRBJ2-5
V gene: TRBV12-3/TRBV12-4
CDR3 protein: CASSLSRETQYF
CDR3 DNA: TGTGCCAGCAGTTTAAGCAGAGAGACCCAGTACTTC